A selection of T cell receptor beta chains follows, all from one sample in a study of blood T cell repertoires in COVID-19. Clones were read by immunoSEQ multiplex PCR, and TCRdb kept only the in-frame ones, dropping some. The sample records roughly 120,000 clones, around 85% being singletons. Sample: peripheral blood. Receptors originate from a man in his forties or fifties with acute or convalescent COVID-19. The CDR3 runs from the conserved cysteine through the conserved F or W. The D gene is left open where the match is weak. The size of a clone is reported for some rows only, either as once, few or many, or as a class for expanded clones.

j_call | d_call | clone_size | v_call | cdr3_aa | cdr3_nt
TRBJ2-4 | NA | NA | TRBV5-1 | CASSLAGGRTRNIQYF | TGCGCCAGCAGCTTGGCAGGGGGGAGGACTCGCAACATTCAGTACTTC
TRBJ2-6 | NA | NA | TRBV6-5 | CASRRDRSGANVLTF | TGTGCCAGCAGGAGAGACAGGTCTGGGGCCAACGTCCTGACTTTC
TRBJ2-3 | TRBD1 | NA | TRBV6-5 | CASSMGQGLSDTQYF | TGTGCCAGCAGTATGGGACAGGGTTTATCAGATACGCAGTATTTT
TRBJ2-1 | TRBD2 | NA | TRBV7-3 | CASSLTGAGASNEQFF | TGTGCCAGCAGCTTAACGGGTGCGGGAGCCTCCAATGAGCAGTTCTTC
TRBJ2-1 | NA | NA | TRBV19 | CASSIAGSSYNEQFF | TGTGCCAGTAGTATTGCTGGGAGCTCCTACAATGAGCAGTTCTTC
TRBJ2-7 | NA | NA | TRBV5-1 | CASTPGHSNYEQYF | TGCGCCAGCACCCCGGGACACAGCAACTACGAGCAGTACTTC
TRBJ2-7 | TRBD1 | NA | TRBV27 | CASSRLGQGNYEQYF | TGTGCCAGCAGCCGGTTGGGACAGGGGAACTACGAGCAGTACTTC
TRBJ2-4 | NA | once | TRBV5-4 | CASSLGGGLAKNIQYF | TGTGCCAGCAGCTTGGGGGGGGGCTTAGCCAAAAACATTCAGTACTTC
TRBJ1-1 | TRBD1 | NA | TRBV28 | CASSRSTGGPTEAFF | TGTGCCAGCAGCCGAAGCACAGGGGGCCCCACTGAAGCTTTCTTT
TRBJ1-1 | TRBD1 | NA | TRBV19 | CASRGQLNTEAFF | TGTGCCAGTAGGGGACAGCTGAACACTGAAGCTTTCTTT
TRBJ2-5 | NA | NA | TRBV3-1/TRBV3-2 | CASSQASQEQETQYF | TGTGCCAGCAGCCAGGCTAGTCAAGAGCAAGAGACCCAGTACTTC
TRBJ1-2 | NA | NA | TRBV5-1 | CASSLEGRDYGYTF | TGCGCCAGCAGCTTGGAGGGCAGGGACTATGGCTACACCTTC
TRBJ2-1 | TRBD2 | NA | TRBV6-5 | CASSSMGLAGEQFF | TGTGCCAGCAGTTCCATGGGACTAGCGGGTGAGCAGTTCTTC
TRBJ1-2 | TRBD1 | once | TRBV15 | CATSDIDRARNYGYTF | TGTGCCACCAGCGATATCGACAGGGCTCGTAACTATGGCTACACCTTC
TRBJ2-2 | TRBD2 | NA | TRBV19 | CASSIRTSLNTGELFF | TGTGCCAGTAGTATTAGGACTAGCTTGAACACCGGGGAGCTGTTTTTT
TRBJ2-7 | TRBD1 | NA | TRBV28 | CASSLGTGAPGRF | TGTGCCAGCAGTTTAGGAACAGGGGCCCCTGGTCGGTTC
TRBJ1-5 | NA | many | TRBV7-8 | CASSWGGDLRVQPQHF | TGTGCCAGCAGCTGGGGGGGCGATTTAAGGGTTCAGCCCCAGCATTTT
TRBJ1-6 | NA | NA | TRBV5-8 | CASSPGRGSPLHF | TGTGCCAGCAGTCCCGGGCGGGGCTCACCCCTCCACTTT
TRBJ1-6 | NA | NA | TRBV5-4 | CASSGGNSPLHF | TGTGCCAGCAGCGGAGGGAATTCACCCCTCCACTTT
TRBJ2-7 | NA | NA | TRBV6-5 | CASSYRDSRGRYEQYF | TGTGCCAGCAGTTACCGGGACAGCCGGGGGCGGTACGAGCAGTACTTC